The rows below give T cell receptor beta chains drawn from one sample of a study of STAT5B mutations in CD4+ large granular lymphocyte leukemia. Measured with immunoSEQ multiplex PCR; TCRdb has only the in-frame clones, and not every one. Of about 24,000 clones listed, about two thirds are singletons. The source material was CD4+ T cells from blood buffy coats. The receptor set was obtained from a human donor in good health. CDR3s include the opening cysteine and the closing phenylalanine or tryptophan. Fields, in order: V gene, clone size, J gene, D gene, CDR3 protein, CDR3 DNA. A D gene is named only where the DNA matches it firmly. Clone size appears in some rows only: once, few, many, or a class for an expanded clone.

>TRBV7-2|few|TRBJ2-2|-
CASSLLNTGELFF
TGTGCCAGCAGCTTATTGAACACCGGGGAGCTGTTTTTT
>TRBV7-2|-|TRBJ2-7|-
CASSLLGGFYEQYF
TGTGCCAGCAGCTTATTAGGGGGATTCTACGAGCAGTACTTC
>TRBV7-9|few|TRBJ1-5|-
CASSSTHGGDQPQHF
TGTGCCAGCAGCTCGACCCATGGTGGGGATCAGCCCCAGCATTTT
>TRBV2|-|TRBJ2-2|-
CASSAWALNTGELFF
TGTGCCAGCAGTGCCTGGGCCTTGAACACCGGGGAGCTGTTTTTT
>TRBV19|-|TRBJ1-5|-
CASSIGGGSNQPQHF
TGTGCCAGTAGTATCGGAGGGGGGAGCAATCAGCCCCAGCATTTT
>TRBV9|-|TRBJ2-2|TRBD2
CASSASGGAFDTGELFF
TGTGCCAGCAGCGCTAGCGGGGGGGCCTTTGACACCGGGGAGCTGTTTTTT
>TRBV4-1|-|TRBJ1-3|-
CASSPNAGGSGNTIYF
TGCGCCAGCAGCCCCAACGCGGGGGGCTCTGGAAACACCATATATTTT
>TRBV6-1|-|TRBJ1-1|-
CASTKEGGVATEAFF
TGTGCCAGCACCAAAGAGGGGGGTGTGGCCACTGAAGCTTTCTTT
>TRBV7-9|-|TRBJ1-1|TRBD1
CASSQGQMNTEAFF
TGTGCCAGCAGCCAGGGACAGATGAACACTGAAGCTTTCTTT
>TRBV2|-|TRBJ2-5|-
CASSGRGQETQYF
TGTGCCAGCAGCGGCAGGGGCCAAGAGACCCAGTACTTC
>TRBV7-3|-|TRBJ1-2|-
CASSFGSRVGANYGYTF
TGTGCCAGCAGCTTTGGCAGTAGGGTCGGGGCTAACTATGGCTACACCTTC
>TRBV5-4|few|TRBJ1-6|-
CASSLGSGGNSPLHF
TGTGCCAGCAGCTTAGGGAGCGGGGGAAATTCACCCCTCCACTTT
>TRBV5-6|-|TRBJ2-2|-
CASSLRMGIYGGELFF
TGTGCCAGCAGCTTGAGAATGGGGATTTATGGCGGGGAGCTGTTTTTT
>TRBV6-6|-|TRBJ1-3|-
CASSGRGIGNTIYF
TGTGCCAGCAGTGGCAGGGGAATCGGAAACACCATATATTTT
>TRBV21-1|-|TRBJ2-7|-
CASSKGRVSRDREVYEQYF
TGTGCCAGCAGCAAAGGAAGAGTTTCTAGGGACAGGGAGGTTTACGAGCAGTACTTC
>TRBV28|-|TRBJ1-5|-
CASSLRLNSNQPQHF
TGTGCCAGCAGTTTACGCCTAAATAGCAATCAGCCCCAGCATTTT
>TRBV9|-|TRBJ2-1|TRBD2
CASSPGTSYNEQFF
TGTGCCAGCAGCCCCGGGACTAGTTACAATGAGCAGTTCTTC
>TRBV4-1|-|TRBJ2-1|TRBD1
CASSHPGQGGVEQFF
TGCGCCAGCAGCCACCCGGGACAGGGAGGTGTCGAGCAGTTCTTC
>TRBV11-3|-|TRBJ2-7|-
CASSYAATLGYEQYF
TGTGCCAGCAGCTACGCCGCGACTTTAGGCTACGAGCAGTACTTC
>TRBV11-3|few|TRBJ1-1|-
CASSLLPYTEAFF
TGTGCCAGCAGCTTACTCCCGTACACTGAAGCTTTCTTT
>TRBV6-5|few|TRBJ1-5|-
CASSYQRAGNQPQHF
TGTGCCAGCAGTTACCAACGGGCCGGCAATCAGCCCCAGCATTTT
>TRBV10-3|-|TRBJ1-5|-
CAISELWENQPQHF
TGTGCCATCAGTGAGCTCTGGGAAAATCAGCCCCAGCATTTT
>TRBV5-6|once|TRBJ2-2|-
CASSTGLLTGELFF
TGTGCCAGCAGCACGGGACTTTTAACCGGGGAGCTGTTTTTT
>TRBV7-2|once|TRBJ1-2|TRBD1
CASSSHTDRGSGYTF
TGTGCCAGCAGCTCGCATACCGACAGGGGGTCTGGCTACACCTTC
>TRBV7-9|-|TRBJ1-3|-
CASRRVWGSGNTIYF
TGTGCCAGCAGGCGGGTATGGGGATCTGGAAACACCATATATTTT
>TRBV28|-|TRBJ1-3|-
CASSLVRASGNTIYF
TGTGCCAGCAGTTTAGTTCGGGCGTCCGGAAACACCATATATTTT
>TRBV23-1|-|TRBJ1-5|-
CASSQNRDKNQPQHF
TGCGCCAGCAGCCAAAACCGGGACAAAAATCAGCCCCAGCATTTT
>TRBV27|-|TRBJ1-1|-
CASSLREGNTEAFF
TGTGCCAGCAGTTTGCGAGAGGGGAACACTGAAGCTTTCTTT
>TRBV7-2|few|TRBJ1-4|-
CASGRPGGEKLFF
TGTGCCAGCGGTAGACCAGGTGGTGAAAAACTGTTTTTT
>TRBV29-1|-|TRBJ1-2|-
CSVVVNKDSPGYTF
TGCAGCGTTGTGGTTAACAAGGACAGCCCTGGCTACACCTTC
>TRBV11-3|-|TRBJ2-3|-
CASSGRADTQYF
TGTGCCAGCAGCGGTCGGGCAGATACGCAGTATTTT
>TRBV5-4|few|TRBJ1-4|TRBD1
CASSTSPDRGGEKLFF
TGTGCCAGCAGCACAAGCCCCGACAGGGGTGGTGAAAAACTGTTTTTT
>TRBV10-3|-|TRBJ1-1|-
CAITVSLGNTEAFF
TGTGCCATCACCGTTTCCTTGGGGAACACTGAAGCTTTCTTT
>TRBV11-2|few|TRBJ1-1|-
CASSLGGRANTEAFF
TGTGCCAGCAGCTTAGGAGGCCGCGCCAACACTGAAGCTTTCTTT
>TRBV5-3|-|TRBJ2-7|-
CATLFWEGSRGDYEQYF
TGTGCCACCCTATTCTGGGAAGGGTCAAGAGGGGACTACGAGCAGTACTTC
>TRBV5-1|-|TRBJ2-5|-
CASRRASQETQYF
TGCGCCAGCAGACGGGCTAGCCAAGAGACCCAGTACTTC
>TRBV19|-|TRBJ2-5|TRBD1
CASSNPYRGRRETQYF
TGTGCCAGTAGTAATCCCTATAGGGGGCGCAGGGAGACCCAGTACTTC
>TRBV9|-|TRBJ2-7|-
CASSLGPGDEQYF
TGTGCCAGCAGTCTGGGCCCCGGCGACGAGCAGTACTTC
>TRBV18|-|TRBJ1-4|-
CASSPLNEKLFF
TGTGCCAGCTCACCGCTTAATGAAAAACTGTTTTTT
>TRBV19|-|TRBJ1-1|-
CASSNGRAMNTEAFF
TGTGCCAGTAGTAATGGCAGGGCGATGAACACTGAAGCTTTCTTT
>TRBV30|-|TRBJ2-7|TRBD1
CAWGQGTYEQYF
TGTGCCTGGGGACAGGGTACCTACGAGCAGTACTTC
>TRBV7-9|-|TRBJ2-7|-
CASSPRRAPYEQYF
TGTGCCAGCAGCCCAAGACGAGCACCCTACGAGCAGTACTTC
>TRBV6-6|-|TRBJ2-5|-
CASSYPNVQQETQYF
TGTGCCAGCAGTTACCCGAACGTACAGCAAGAGACCCAGTACTTC
>TRBV28|-|TRBJ2-7|-
CASTQGWEQYF
TGTGCCAGCACCCAGGGGTGGGAGCAGTACTTC
>TRBV28|-|TRBJ2-1|TRBD2
CASSLRLLTSGGTYNEQFF
TGTGCCAGCAGTTTGCGGCTCCTGACTAGCGGGGGGACCTACAATGAGCAGTTCTTC
>TRBV9|-|TRBJ2-6|TRBD1
CASSARRGGFTGANVLTF
TGTGCCAGCAGCGCGAGGAGAGGGGGCTTTACTGGGGCCAACGTCCTGACTTTC
>TRBV6-6|few|TRBJ1-6|-
CASSRGTVYNSPLHF
TGTGCCAGCAGTCGCGGGACGGTCTATAATTCACCCCTCCACTTT
>TRBV2|-|TRBJ1-3|-
CASSAGQSYTIYF
TGTGCCAGCAGTGCAGGACAGTCCTACACCATATATTTT
>TRBV7-2|-|TRBJ2-5|TRBD2
CASSSTSGGSKETQYF
TGTGCCAGCAGCTCGACTAGCGGGGGGTCGAAAGAGACCCAGTACTTC
>TRBV2|few|TRBJ1-1|TRBD1
CASVRDRDNTEAFF
TGTGCCAGCGTCCGGGACAGGGACAACACTGAAGCTTTCTTT
>TRBV7-3|few|TRBJ1-2|TRBD1
CASSSRTGNGYTF
TGTGCCAGCAGCTCGCGGACAGGGAATGGCTACACCTTC